The 7 T cell receptor beta chains in this list originate from one sample, sequenced in a study of CD4 and CD8 cells across lung adenocarcinoma regions (dated by TCRdb to the late 2010s). The method was PCR. Data came from a HiSeq X Ten. The raw public reads went through TCRdb reprocessing: fastp at Q25, MiXCR clone calling, in-frame beta chains kept. Rows with one shared CDR3 protein collapse into an entry with the most common genes and DNA. In this sample the table shows about 25,000 distinct CDR3 sequences, over 40% of which occur a single time. The ten biggest clones cover 20% to 25% of the sample. The specimen sequenced was CD4+ T cells from the center of a lung tumor. The label giving this sample's cell subset or site can be read as: tumor center region. Source of these receptors: a male donor with lung adenocarcinoma. The CD4 and CD8 labels of this study may be unreliable.

This clonotype came up many times. Possible read error: a much larger clone is one base away. CDR3 amino acids: CASSEWGNEQYF. In DNA, the CDR3 is TGTGCCAGCAGTGAATGGGGTAATGAGCAGTACTTC. The chain carries TRBV6-1 and TRBJ2-5; D is ambiguous. Trimming stripped 2 bases from V and 11 bases from J, with 12 bases between. The CDR3 sequence is 12 residues long. Per the germline V gene, CDR1 is MNHNS and CDR2 is SASEGT.

This clonotype was counted once. Relative to the germline gene, one junction end is altered; a read error may explain this. This chain uses TRBV6-5 with TRBJ2-3, with D possibly TRBD1 on 6 matching bases. This CDR3 has 15 amino acids. Germline assignment: CDR1 MNHEY and CDR2 SVGAGI. DNA for the CDR3: TGTGCCAGCAGTCACAGGGAAGGGCACAAAGAGACGCAGTACTTT. Its translation is CASSHREGHKETQYF.

A few counts support this clonotype. The chain combines TRBV6-5 with TRBJ2-5, with a weak D call TRBD2 (5 bases). V was trimmed by 2 bases and J by 1 base, leaving 8 bases between them. The CDR3 length is 14 residues. Germline V lookup: CDR1 MNHEY, CDR2 SVGAGI. CDR3 DNA: TGTGCCAGCAGTTACGGAGGAACCCAAGAGACCCAGTACTTC. Translating gives CASSYGGTQETQYF.

In the case of this clonotype: The junction departs from the called germline gene at one end, perhaps through a read error. Here the CDR3 reads CASSEFGGRLCFGANVLYF. The CDR3 bases are TGTGCCAGCAGTGAATTCGGCGGGAGGCTGTGCTTTGGGGCAAACGTTCTGTACTTC. This rearrangement joins TRBV6-1 to TRBJ2-1; 8 bases map to TRBD2. Germline lookup yields CDR1 MNHNS and CDR2 SASEGT. The CDR3 spans 19 residues.

This clonotype is categorized as medium-sized. The genes are TRBV27 and TRBJ2-3; 11 bases fit TRBD2. The germline V gene encodes CDR1 MNHEY and CDR2 SMNVEV (reference sequence). This CDR3 has 16 amino acids. Losses at the gene ends were 5 bases for V and 6 bases for J; bases not matched to a gene: 10. The CDR3 DNA follows: TGTGCCAGCAGTCCACTTAGCGGGAGGGCCAAGGATACGCAGTATTTT. Protein: CASSPLSGRAKDTQYF.

On this clonotype itself: A junction boundary mismatches the germline segment, possibly from a read error. The CDR3 spells CAGSGAGATETQYF. CDR3 nucleotide sequence: TGTGCCGGCAGTGGGGCCGGTGCGACAGAGACGCAGTACTTT. J is TRBJ2-3 and V is TRBV27, with D perhaps matching TRBD1 (5 bases). The CDR3 consists of 14 residues. Germline-derived CDR1 and CDR2 are MNHEY and SMNVEV (reference sequence).

Points on this clonotype: One end of the junction fails to match germline, which may point to a read error. The genes are TRBV6-1 and TRBJ2-3, with a possible D match to TRBD1 (6 bases). This CDR3 has 13 amino acids. The germline gives CDR1 MNHNS, CDR2 SASEGT. The CDR3 coding sequence is TGTGCCAGCAGTCGGCAGACAGGAGAGACGCAGTATTTC. It is translated as CASSRQTGETQYF.